This T cell receptor beta chain was found in a study of T-cell memory formation after mild COVID-19 (dated by TCRdb to the early 2020s). For context, the study as a whole: TCR sequence clusters from the two donors were found to be largely donor specific. Longitudinal TCRalpha and TCRbeta repertoire sequencing tracked T-cell clones expanding and contracting after mild COVID-19 in two donors. The cohort was made up of two young adult volunteers, one female and one male, who were previously healthy.

Remarks on this clonotype: Its antigen target is currently unknown. Per-base qualities were not stored, and no clone one base away is much larger.

Ficoll-Paque density gradient centrifugation was the method used to isolate PBMCs. The CDR3 goes from the cysteine to the phenylalanine over 13 residues. The only DNA kept is the CDR3, 39 bases in frame from the first base. As encoded in the germline V gene (reference sequence), CDR1 is MNHEY while CDR2 is SMNVEV. V is shortened by 4 bases, J by 8 bases, and the region joining them spans 14 bases. The data were produced on an Illumina NovaSeq 6000. Using 5'RACE with constant-segment primers, TCRalpha and TCRbeta cDNA libraries were constructed, with sample barcodes and unique molecular identifiers added in the process. RNA was extracted from every sample with Trizol reagent. Libraries were amplified in two PCR steps, with a second sample barcode and Illumina TruSeq adapters added in the second step. The libraries were sequenced on an Illumina NovaSeq using 2 x 150 bp paired-end reads. As for how the authors treated the data: With migec v1.2.7, reads were demultiplexed and then collapsed into UMI-guided consensus sequences. Using mixcr v2.1.11, the UMI consensuses were aligned to TRA and TRB V and J templates and assembled into clonotypes. Clonotypes were classified as expanded or contracted when called significant by both edgeR and NoisET, with noise models trained on biological replicates. For edgeR calls, the thresholds were a false discovery rate-adjusted p below 0.01 and a log2 fold-change of 1. As an exploratory analysis of dynamics, PCA with hierarchical clustering was applied to max-normalized trajectories of the 1000 most abundant clonotypes. The CD4 or CD8 phenotype of responding clones was assigned using the separately sequenced CD4+ and CD8+ repertoires. TCRdb reworked the public reads: Q25 trimming with fastp, MiXCR clone assembly, productive beta chains retained. Rows with one shared CDR3 protein collapse into an entry with the most common genes and DNA. The V and J calls, along with clone size, are taken from TCRdb and not from the paper's own processing. The sample data list 110,000 or so distinct CDR3 sequences, and about 20% of these were observed just once. Of the sample, around 41% falls within the top ten clones.

General conclusions and limits of the study: Clones contracting from day 15 to 85 had balanced CD4/CD8 phenotypes, while a second wave expanding from day 15 to 37 was biased towards CD4+. Whether the second-wave clones peaking on day 37 were SARS-CoV-2 specific was not confirmed. Contracting CD4+ clones turned up mainly in the CM and EM memory subsets, whereas EMRA was where CD8+ clones were enriched. Some responding clones were found in pre-infection memory, which suggests that pre-existing cross-reactive memory T cells took part in the SARS-CoV-2 response. Only a couple of mild cases were covered in the study, and larger cohorts including severe cases with pre-infection samples were considered necessary.

This receptor chain uses TRBV27 and TRBJ1-2, with TRBD1 as a weak D call on 5 bases. The origin of this receptor is a man aged 18 to 30 who had mild COVID-19 (a few samples of this study predate the infection). The sample titles of this study are shuffled in the database, so cell type and time point are left out; the donor was told from shared clones. Sequences were obtained from PBMCs or a T cell subset sorted from them (not recorded which). The DNA sequence is given as TGTGCCAGCAGTTCCCTACTCGGGGCCGGCTACACCTTC. It specifies CASSSLLGAGYTF.